The 19 T cell receptor beta chains below all came from one sample that was sequenced in a study of blood T cell repertoires in COVID-19. Here immunoSEQ multiplex PCR was the method, and the copy in TCRdb shows in-frame clones only, minus some. The repertoire includes roughly 100,000 clones, around 82% of them detected once, and approximately 12% sits in the top ten. The sample comprised peripheral blood. Receptors originate from a human donor in a cohort sampled during active or convalescent COVID-19.

This sequence joins TRBV6-5 and TRBJ1-1, with 7 bases matching TRBD1. V trimming: 8 bases; J trimming: 2 bases; junction bases outside the gene matches: 11. CDR3 size: 15 residues. The germline V gene has CDR1 MNHEY and CDR2 SVGAGI. CDR3 sequence: CASEGAGGINTEAFF. The DNA of the CDR3 is TGTGCCAGCGAGGGGGCAGGGGGTATCAACACTGAAGCTTTCTTT.

The chain recombines TRBV10-3 with TRBJ1-2; D unclear. Trimming left V 3 bases short and J 4 bases short, with 24 bases between. Germline values: CDR1 ENHRY, CDR2 SYGVKD. CDR3 length: 18 residues. For the CDR3, the DNA is TGTGCCATCAGTGACTCGACGGCCCGGGGTACGGAAAGCTATGGCTACACCTTC. Translation: CAISDSTARGTESYGYTF.

This chain connects TRBV5-1 to TRBJ2-1, with 9 bases aligning to TRBD1. This CDR3 spans 15 amino acids. The V and J ends lost 4 bases and 6 bases, in that order; junction bases with no gene match: 8. Per germline, CDR1 SGHRS and CDR2 YFSETQ. The CDR3 is CASSIPPGQGNEQFF. The CDR3 DNA is TGCGCCAGCAGCATACCTCCGGGACAGGGCAATGAGCAGTTCTTC.

J is TRBJ2-2 and V is TRBV6-5; TRBD2 might be the D (5 bases). Germline V gene sequence: CDR1 MNHEY, CDR2 SVGAGI. This CDR3 region has 14 residues. Trimming took 6 bases from V and 4 from J, leaving 12 bases between them. In nucleotides, the CDR3 is TGTGCCAGCAGGGGCACTAGGACCACCGGGGAGCTGTTTTTT. Encoded protein: CASRGTRTTGELFF.

This clone has more than one count but fewer than ten. The genes are TRBV19 and TRBJ2-7, with TRBD1 matching 9 bases. Germline values: CDR1 LNHDA, CDR2 SQIVND (reference sequence). V dropped 5 bases and J dropped 9; count of bases not matched to a gene: 5. This CDR3 has 12 amino acids. The CDR3 is CASSAGTGLQYF. The CDR3 DNA sequence: TGTGCCAGTAGTGCCGGGACAGGGCTGCAGTACTTC.

The table lists this clone with a few counts. This rearrangement joins TRBV18 to TRBJ1-3, with 10 bases matching TRBD1. V shed 3 bases, J shed 4 bases, and the junction held 6 bases outside the gene matches. The CDR3 contains 16 residues. The V gene's germline CDR1 is KGHSH and CDR2 LQKENI. The CDR3, as DNA: TGTGCCAGCTCACCGCGACAGGGGGCGCCGGGAAACACCATATATTTT. This gives the protein CASSPRQGAPGNTIYF.

This clone has a handful of counts. The chain has TRBV28 and TRBJ2-1; TRBD1 aligns across 11 bases. The length of the CDR3 is 16 residues. Trimming cost V 6 bases and J 2 bases; bases outside gene matches: 6. Germline V gene lookup returns CDR1 MDHEN and CDR2 SYDVKM. The CDR3 nucleotides are TGTGCCAGCAGAGCTCCGGGACAGGGGGCCTACAATGAGCAGTTCTTC. Its protein is CASRAPGQGAYNEQFF.

This clone was seen just once. The rearrangement links TRBV19 to TRBJ2-3, with D perhaps TRBD1 (5 bases). The CDR3 runs to 16 residues. Germline CDR1 LNHDA, CDR2 SQIVND (reference sequence). Trimming cost V 4 bases and J 2 bases, with 16 bases left between them. CDR3 in amino acids: CASSTQGFPLTDTQYF. CDR3 DNA: TGTGCCAGTAGTACCCAGGGTTTCCCTCTCACAGATACGCAGTATTTT. Based on the CDR3 plus reference TRBV19 and TRBJ2-3, the full variable domain is DGGITQSPKYLFRKEGQNVTLSCEQNLNHDAMYWYRQDPGQGLRLIYYSQIVNDFQKGDIAEGYSVSREKKESFPLTVTSAQKNPTAFYLCASSTQGFPLTDTQYFGPGTRLTVL.

The chain uses TRBV27 and TRBJ1-5; 7 nucleotides align to TRBD1. The J segment lost 7 bases and the V segment lost 5 bases, leaving 5 bases of the junction unmatched. CDR3 size: 13 residues. Germline V gene lookup returns CDR1 MNHEY and CDR2 SMNVEV (reference sequence). Written as DNA, the CDR3 is TGTGCCAGCAGTGGGACAGTGGGACAGCCCCAGCATTTT. As protein: CASSGTVGQPQHF.

The rearrangement joins TRBV4-2 to TRBJ1-3; 7 bases align to TRBD1. The ends lost 0 bases at V and 4 bases at J; junction bases unmatched: 6. The V gene's germline CDR1 is LGHNA and CDR2 YNFKEQ. The CDR3 covers 16 residues. CDR3 in DNA: TGTGCCAGCAGCCAAGATGAGGGGGCCTCGGGAAACACCATATATTTT. Translated, it gives CASSQDEGASGNTIYF.

This clone appeared a few times. The J gene is TRBJ1-2, the V gene TRBV6-5; D may be TRBD1 (5 bases). The V gene lost 2 bases and the J gene lost 7 bases, with 8 bases spanning the gap. The germline V gene encodes CDR1 MNHEY and CDR2 SVGAGI. CDR3 length: 12 amino acids. The CDR3 coding sequence is TGTGCCAGCAGTTACCGCGGGGCTGGCTACACCTTC. Its protein is CASSYRGAGYTF.

The gene calls are TRBV30 and TRBJ2-1; perhaps TRBD1 as D (6 bases). This CDR3 is 17 amino acids long. The V end lost 4 bases, the J end lost 4 bases, and 23 bases lay between the germline ends. The germline CDR1 and CDR2 sequences are GTSNPN and SVGIG (reference sequence). The CDR3 nucleotides read TGTGCCTGGACACTCGATTACCCCCCACAGGGATACAATGAGCAGTTCTTC. This codes for CAWTLDYPPQGYNEQFF.

The chain recombines TRBV5-4 with TRBJ1-2; D perhaps matches TRBD1 (5 bases). The CDR3 extends over 14 amino acids. CDR1 is SGHNT, CDR2 YYREEE, per germline (reference sequence). V was shortened by 3 bases and J by 2 bases, with 11 bases between the two germline ends. The chain's CDR3 is CASSWESGNYGYTF. CDR3 nucleotides: TGTGCCAGCAGCTGGGAATCAGGGAACTATGGCTACACCTTC.

The chain recombines TRBV5-1 with TRBJ2-2; D is unresolved. Germline V gene data show CDR1 as SGHRS and CDR2 as YFSETQ. This CDR3 contains 15 residues. V was shortened by 0 bases and J by 0 bases, with 6 bases between the two germline ends. For the CDR3, the DNA is TGCGCCAGCAGCTTGGTGCAGACGAACACCGGGGAGCTGTTTTTT. Its protein is CASSLVQTNTGELFF.

The rearrangement links TRBV2 to TRBJ2-7; perhaps TRBD1 as D (6 bases). The CDR3 has 14 residues. Trimming shortened V by 2 bases and J by 2 bases, and 10 bases separated the two germline ends. CDR1 and CDR2 from the germline V gene are SNHLY and FYNNEI. CDR3 sequence reads: CASSELGQTYEQYF. CDR3 DNA: TGTGCCAGCAGTGAACTAGGACAGACCTACGAGCAGTACTTC.

J is TRBJ2-3 and V is TRBV28; 7 bases align to TRBD2. V was clipped by 0 bases and J by 0 bases; unmatched bases: 9. The CDR3 contains 18 residues. Looked up from germline, CDR1 is MDHEN and CDR2 is SYDVKM. In DNA, the CDR3 is TGTGCCAGCAGTTTATGGCTAGCGGAGTCCTTAAGCACAGATACGCAGTATTTT. This gives the protein CASSLWLAESLSTDTQYF. Complete variable domain (other parts from reference TRBV28 and TRBJ2-3): DVKVTQSSRYLVKRTGEKVFLECVQDMDHENMFWYRQDPGLGLRLIYFSYDVKMKEKGDIPEGYSVSREKKERFSLILESASTNQTSMYLCASSLWLAESLSTDTQYFGPGTRLTVL.

The chain carries TRBV6-2 or TRBV6-3 and TRBJ1-5, with 10 bases aligning to TRBD1. There are 16 residues in the CDR3. Germline lookup yields CDR1 MNHEY and CDR2 SVGEGT. J was trimmed by 5 bases and V by 2 bases; bases with no gene match: 6. CDR3 in DNA: TGTGCCAGCAGTTACCCAAGGGACAGGGGCGATCAGCCCCAGCATTTT. Translated, it gives CASSYPRDRGDQPQHF.

The rearrangement links TRBV21-1 to TRBJ2-3; the table's D call TRBD1 went unverified against the DNA. TRBV21-1 is a pseudogene locus. The CDR3 totals 14 residues. The CDR3 reads CASRGQGEPDTQYF. DNA of the CDR3: TGTGCCAGTCGAGGACAGGGCGAGCCGGATACGCAGTATTTT.

This clone was counted once. The chain joins TRBV7-6 to TRBJ1-1, with no clear D. Germline V CDR1 and CDR2: SGHVS, FNYEAQ. This CDR3 contains 15 residues. V lost 1 base and J lost 1, with 10 bases in between. The CDR3 sequence is CASSLVSVQNTEAFF. CDR3 in DNA: TGTGCCAGCAGCTTAGTGTCAGTCCAGAACACTGAAGCTTTCTTT. Full variable domain (rest looked up from reference TRBV7-6 and TRBJ1-1): GAGVSQSPRYKVTKRGQDVALRCDPISGHVSLYWYRQALGQGPEFLTYFNYEAQQDKSGLPNDRFSAERPEGSISTLTIQRTEQRDSAMYRCASSLVSVQNTEAFFGQGTRLTVV.